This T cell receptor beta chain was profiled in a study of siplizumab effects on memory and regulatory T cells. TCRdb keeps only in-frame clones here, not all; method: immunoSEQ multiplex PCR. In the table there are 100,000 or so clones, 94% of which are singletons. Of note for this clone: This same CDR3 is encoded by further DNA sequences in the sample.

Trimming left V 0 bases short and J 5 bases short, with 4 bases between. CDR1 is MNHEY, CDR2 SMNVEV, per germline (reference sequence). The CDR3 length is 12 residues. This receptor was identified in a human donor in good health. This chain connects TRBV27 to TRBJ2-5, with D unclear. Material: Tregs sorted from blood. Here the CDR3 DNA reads TGTGCCAGCAGTTTATCGGGGGAGACCCAGTACTTC. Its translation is CASSLSGETQYF.